The 6 T cell receptor beta chains below were found in one sample sequenced in a study of post-analysis software for immune sequencing data. These receptors are not linked to any known antigen. Study results and caveats: Five TRBV segments appeared more often in patients than in controls, and TRBV5-6, TRBV5-1 and TRBV20-1 were among these.

Incorporated into the TCR beta cDNA libraries were unique molecular identifiers, which served to reduce PCR and sequencing biases. TCRdb itself ran the PCR reads through MiXCR, one entry per CDR3 protein. The table records hundreds of thousands of distinct CDR3 sequences, under 55% of them present only once. Sequences were obtained from blood. These receptor sequences come from a girl aged 10-17 years with multiple sclerosis.

V is TRBV25-1 and J is TRBJ2-7; D is ambiguous. The germline V gene has CDR1 MGHDK and CDR2 SYGVNS. The CDR3 covers 13 residues. Deletions cut 0 bases from V and 0 bases from J, with 3 bases between. In nucleotides, the CDR3 is TGTGCCAGCAGTGAATACAGCTCCTACGAGCAGTACTTC. This codes for CASSEYSSYEQYF.

DNA of the CDR3: TGTGCCAGCAGCCGAGGGGTAGGACCCCCCTACGAGCAGTACTTC. Amino acids: CASSRGVGPPYEQYF. The rearrangement joins TRBV6-5 to TRBJ2-7; TRBD1 or TRBD2 may be the D gene (5 bases each). Germline CDR1 MNHEY, CDR2 SVGAGI. Trimming removed 6 bases from V and 2 bases from J, with 17 bases in between. The CDR3 spans 15 residues.

The rearrangement uses TRBV7-8 and TRBJ2-3; D may be TRBD2 (6 bases). This CDR3 is 17 amino acids long. The V end lost 1 base, the J end lost 2 bases, and 16 bases lay between the germline ends. The germline gives CDR1 SGHVS, CDR2 FQNEAQ. The CDR3 DNA reads as TGTGCCAGCAGCTTAGAGGGTCGGGAGTGGGTCACAGATACGCAGTATTTT. This gives the protein CASSLEGREWVTDTQYF.

The chain employs TRBV5-1 and TRBJ2-5; tentatively, D is TRBD1 or TRBD2 (5 bases each). The end of the DNA fits TRBJ2-7 better, so the J call may be wrong. CDR3 length equals 14 residues. The germline CDR1 and CDR2 sequences are SGHRS and YFSETQ. CDR3 residues: CASSSGADAHEQYF. The DNA for the CDR3 is TGCGCCAGCAGCTCCGGGGCAGACGCCCACGAGCAGTACTTC.

The V and J genes are TRBV4-2 and TRBJ1-2; possible D gene TRBD1, 6 bases. V was shortened by 0 bases and J by 5 bases, with 13 bases between the two germline ends. This CDR3 has 15 residues. Germline CDR1 LGHNA, CDR2 YNFKEQ. Written as DNA, the CDR3 is TGTGCCAGCAGCCAAGAGGGGCAGGGGATGTATGGCTACACCTTC. Translated, it gives CASSQEGQGMYGYTF.

This clonotype was observed a handful of times. The CDR3 sequence: CASIPRQDQSNEQFF. CDR3 coding DNA: TGTGCCAGCATTCCACGACAGGACCAAAGCAATGAGCAGTTCTTC. This sequence joins TRBV28 and TRBJ2-1, with D possibly being TRBD1 (6 bases). CDR1 and CDR2 from the germline V gene are MDHEN and SYDVKM. The V gene lost 7 bases and the J gene lost 6 bases, with 19 bases spanning the gap. The CDR3 sequence is 15 residues long.